This TCR beta chain was captured in a study of CD8 T cells in Susac syndrome. Across the whole study: The Susac syndrome patients were therapy-naive, on corticosteroids, or on intravenous immunoglobulin alone at blood draw.

CD8+ and CD4+ T cells taken from blood had their TCR beta sequenced. Negative isolation was used for CD8+ and CD4+ T cells, and FACS enrichment was applied to TEMRA cells. The authors reverse transcribed roughly 0.5 to 1 ug RNA with random hexamers. Amplification of TCR beta CDR3 by immunoSEQ multiplex PCR spanned 54 Vbeta and 13 Jbeta. TCRdb reprocessed the immunoSEQ multiplex PCR reads with MiXCR, giving one entry per CDR3 protein. Of approximately 180,000 distinct CDR3 sequences in the sample, 90% to 95% were seen once. Germline CDR1 reads KGHDR; CDR2 reads SFDVKD. With 3 bases removed from V and 2 bases from J, the gap between germline ends came to 9 bases. This CDR3 has 14 residues.

J is TRBJ1-1 and V is TRBV24-1, with D unclear. This clonotype originated in a human donor with Susac syndrome. Sequences were obtained from CD4+ T cells from PBMCs. The DNA for the CDR3 is TGTGCCACCAGTGATGGACGGTTAAACACTGAAGCTTTCTTT. This encodes CATSDGRLNTEAFF.